A selection of T cell receptor beta chains follows, all from one sample in a study of shared clonotypes between healthy human individuals. Produced via immunoSEQ multiplex PCR; TCRdb's table is partial and in-frame only. The data contain 100,000 or so clones, roughly 70% of them singletons. Sequenced sample: memory CD8+ T cells sorted from blood. Receptor source: a woman aged 25 to 39 in good health. CDR3s include the opening cysteine and the closing phenylalanine or tryptophan. D genes are given only for firm matches. Rows may omit the clone size; those that give it use once, few, many or a size class.

V gene: TRBV28
J gene: TRBJ2-5
clone size: NA
D gene: NA
CDR3 DNA: TGTGCCAGCACCTCCTCGGTAGCGCAAACTGACCAAGAGACCCAGTACTTC
CDR3 protein: CASTSSVAQTDQETQYF

V gene: TRBV5-5
J gene: TRBJ2-7
clone size: NA
D gene: TRBD1
CDR3 DNA: TGTGCCAGCAGCCAAGTCGGGACAGGGGCCTACGAGCAGTACTTC
CDR3 protein: CASSQVGTGAYEQYF

V gene: TRBV19
J gene: TRBJ2-7
clone size: NA
D gene: NA
CDR3 DNA: TGTGCCAGTAGTATGTTTACTAACTACGAGCAGTACTTC
CDR3 protein: CASSMFTNYEQYF

V gene: TRBV9
J gene: TRBJ1-2
clone size: few
D gene: NA
CDR3 DNA: TGTGCCAGCAGCGTTGCGAGGGGTGGCTACACCTTC
CDR3 protein: CASSVARGGYTF

V gene: TRBV4-2
J gene: TRBJ2-6
clone size: NA
D gene: NA
CDR3 DNA: TGTGCCAGCAGCAGGGACGGAGGCTCTGGGGCCAACGTCCTGACTTTC
CDR3 protein: CASSRDGGSGANVLTF

V gene: TRBV6-4
J gene: TRBJ2-6
clone size: few
D gene: TRBD1
CDR3 DNA: TGTGCCAGCACCCCAGGGACAGGGGGCTCTGGGGCCAACGTCCTGACTTTC
CDR3 protein: CASTPGTGGSGANVLTF

V gene: TRBV6-1
J gene: TRBJ2-7
clone size: NA
D gene: NA
CDR3 DNA: TGTGCCAGCAGTGAGAGCTTCGTCTGGTACGAGCAGTACTTC
CDR3 protein: CASSESFVWYEQYF

V gene: TRBV9
J gene: TRBJ1-1
clone size: NA
D gene: NA
CDR3 DNA: TGTGCCAGCAGCGTTGCTTGGGGGACTGAAGCTTTCTTT
CDR3 protein: CASSVAWGTEAFF

V gene: TRBV2
J gene: TRBJ2-6
clone size: NA
D gene: NA
CDR3 DNA: TGTGCCAGCAGACAACTTAGGGTATCTGGGGCCAACGTCCTGACTTTC
CDR3 protein: CASRQLRVSGANVLTF

V gene: TRBV6-6
J gene: TRBJ2-7
clone size: NA
D gene: TRBD2
CDR3 DNA: TGTGCCAGCAGCCCAATGCCAGCGGGAGACCCCTACGAGCAGTACTTC
CDR3 protein: CASSPMPAGDPYEQYF

V gene: TRBV25-1
J gene: TRBJ2-1
clone size: few
D gene: TRBD1
CDR3 DNA: TGTGCCAGCAGTGACCGGACAGGGGGCCCCTACAATGAGCAGTTCTTC
CDR3 protein: CASSDRTGGPYNEQFF

V gene: TRBV6-1
J gene: TRBJ2-7
clone size: NA
D gene: NA
CDR3 DNA: TGTGCCAGCAGGGACCCCCCAGGGGGGATCTACGAGCAGTACTTC
CDR3 protein: CASRDPPGGIYEQYF

V gene: TRBV11-2
J gene: TRBJ2-7
clone size: NA
D gene: NA
CDR3 DNA: TGTGCCAGCAGCTTAGCCCGGAGCTCCTACGAGCAGTACTTC
CDR3 protein: CASSLARSSYEQYF

V gene: TRBV4-1
J gene: TRBJ2-1
clone size: medium-sized
D gene: TRBD2
CDR3 DNA: TGCGCCAGCAGCACGACTAGCGGGAGTACCCCAGCCAATGAGCAGTTCTTC
CDR3 protein: CASSTTSGSTPANEQFF

V gene: TRBV28
J gene: TRBJ1-3
clone size: NA
D gene: NA
CDR3 DNA: TGTGCCAGCAGTTCCGCCCAGACCTTCTCTGGAAACACCATATATTTT
CDR3 protein: CASSSAQTFSGNTIYF

V gene: TRBV10-2
J gene: TRBJ1-1
clone size: NA
D gene: NA
CDR3 DNA: TGCGCCAGCAGTGGAGAGAGGACAGTGAACACTGAAGCTTTCTTT
CDR3 protein: CASSGERTVNTEAFF

V gene: TRBV29-1
J gene: TRBJ2-3
clone size: once
D gene: TRBD2
CDR3 DNA: TGCAGCGCCGAAGGGGGGGTCCTAGCGGGAGTCGCAGATACGCAGTATTTT
CDR3 protein: CSAEGGVLAGVADTQYF

V gene: TRBV15
J gene: TRBJ2-7
clone size: NA
D gene: TRBD1
CDR3 DNA: TGTGCCACCAGCGGAAGGACAGGGCAGACCGAGCAGTACTTC
CDR3 protein: CATSGRTGQTEQYF

V gene: TRBV10-1
J gene: TRBJ2-1
clone size: once
D gene: TRBD2
CDR3 DNA: TGCGCCAGCAGTTTGGGGACTAGCAATGAGCAGTTCTTC
CDR3 protein: CASSLGTSNEQFF

V gene: TRBV6-6
J gene: TRBJ2-3
clone size: few
D gene: NA
CDR3 DNA: TGTGCCAGCAGTCCACCAGGGACAGATACGCAGTATTTT
CDR3 protein: CASSPPGTDTQYF

V gene: TRBV18
J gene: TRBJ1-5
clone size: NA
D gene: NA
CDR3 DNA: TGTGCCAGCTCACTGCTGAATCAGCCCCAGCATTTT
CDR3 protein: CASSLLNQPQHF

V gene: TRBV13
J gene: TRBJ2-7
clone size: NA
D gene: NA
CDR3 DNA: TGTGCCAGCAGCTCTCGGGGAGGCCGCCTAAACGAGCAGTACTTC
CDR3 protein: CASSSRGGRLNEQYF

V gene: TRBV28
J gene: TRBJ2-3
clone size: NA
D gene: NA
CDR3 DNA: TGTGCCAGCAGTTTACCCTCATCGCTTGGTACGTCAGATACGCAGTATTTT
CDR3 protein: CASSLPSSLGTSDTQYF

V gene: TRBV19
J gene: TRBJ2-7
clone size: NA
D gene: TRBD1
CDR3 DNA: TGTGCCAGTAGCCGACAGGGGGTCGGAGAGCAGTACTTC
CDR3 protein: CASSRQGVGEQYF

V gene: TRBV6-4
J gene: TRBJ2-7
clone size: NA
D gene: NA
CDR3 DNA: TGTGCCAGCAGTGCGTCCGGCTACGAGCAGTACTTC
CDR3 protein: CASSASGYEQYF

V gene: TRBV7-2
J gene: TRBJ2-7
clone size: NA
D gene: TRBD1
CDR3 DNA: TGTGCCAGCAGCTTGGGGGACAGCAGCCGTGAGCAGTACTTC
CDR3 protein: CASSLGDSSREQYF

V gene: TRBV28
J gene: TRBJ1-4
clone size: NA
D gene: NA
CDR3 DNA: TGTGCCAGCAGTTACCCGTACAGGGCCTCTAATGAAGAACTGTTTTTT
CDR3 protein: CASSYPYRASNEELFF

V gene: TRBV4-1
J gene: TRBJ2-7
clone size: NA
D gene: NA
CDR3 DNA: TGCGCCAGCAGCCGGTTTGTAGCGGAGCCCCATTCCTACGAGCAGTACTTC
CDR3 protein: CASSRFVAEPHSYEQYF

V gene: TRBV7-9
J gene: TRBJ1-1
clone size: NA
D gene: NA
CDR3 DNA: TGTGCCAGCAGCTTTTACCAGAACACTGAAGCTTTCTTT
CDR3 protein: CASSFYQNTEAFF

V gene: TRBV7-9
J gene: TRBJ2-7
clone size: few
D gene: NA
CDR3 DNA: TGTGCCACGAGGAGGGACAGCGACTACGAGCAGTACTTC
CDR3 protein: CATRRDSDYEQYF

V gene: TRBV6-4
J gene: TRBJ2-1
clone size: many
D gene: TRBD2
CDR3 DNA: TGTGCCAGCAGTGACTCCCTAGCGGGGTACAATGAGCAGTTCTTC
CDR3 protein: CASSDSLAGYNEQFF

V gene: TRBV7-6
J gene: TRBJ2-7
clone size: NA
D gene: TRBD2
CDR3 DNA: TGTGCCAGCAGCTCGGAACTAGCGGGAGATGGCGAGCAGTACTTC
CDR3 protein: CASSSELAGDGEQYF

V gene: TRBV4-1
J gene: TRBJ2-7
clone size: NA
D gene: NA
CDR3 DNA: TGCGCCAGCAGCCAAGATCTCTTTGGTACGTGGGGGCTCTCCTACGAGCAGTACTTC
CDR3 protein: CASSQDLFGTWGLSYEQYF

V gene: TRBV5-1
J gene: TRBJ2-1
clone size: NA
D gene: TRBD2
CDR3 DNA: TGCGCCAGCAGCTTGGGGACTAGCGGGATATTGTACAATGAGCAGTTCTTC
CDR3 protein: CASSLGTSGILYNEQFF

V gene: TRBV6-6
J gene: TRBJ1-5
clone size: NA
D gene: TRBD1
CDR3 DNA: TGTGCCAGCAGTGACTCGACAGGGGGCAATCAGCCCCAGCATTTT
CDR3 protein: CASSDSTGGNQPQHF

V gene: TRBV7-2
J gene: TRBJ2-7
clone size: once
D gene: TRBD1
CDR3 DNA: TGTGCCAGCAGCTTAATTCAGGGGGCGATCGAGCAGTACTTC
CDR3 protein: CASSLIQGAIEQYF

V gene: TRBV4-1
J gene: TRBJ2-7
clone size: NA
D gene: TRBD1
CDR3 DNA: TGCGCCAGCAGCCAAGTCAGGGGGCTTAACTACGAGCAGTACTTC
CDR3 protein: CASSQVRGLNYEQYF

V gene: TRBV5-6
J gene: TRBJ1-2
clone size: NA
D gene: NA
CDR3 DNA: TGTGCCAGCAGCTTGGGAGGGGAAGCTAACTATGGCTACACCTTC
CDR3 protein: CASSLGGEANYGYTF

V gene: TRBV7-3
J gene: TRBJ1-3
clone size: many
D gene: TRBD1
CDR3 DNA: TGTGCCAGCAGCAACCACAGGGGAACTGGAAACACCATATATTTT
CDR3 protein: CASSNHRGTGNTIYF

V gene: TRBV11-2
J gene: TRBJ2-7
clone size: NA
D gene: NA
CDR3 DNA: TGTGCCAGCAGCTTAGATCTCACCATATACTACGAGCAGTACTTC
CDR3 protein: CASSLDLTIYYEQYF

V gene: TRBV10-2
J gene: TRBJ2-5
clone size: few
D gene: NA
CDR3 DNA: TGCGCCAGCAGCGCTCAGGGGGGCGGAGAGACCCAGTACTTC
CDR3 protein: CASSAQGGGETQYF

V gene: TRBV27
J gene: TRBJ2-7
clone size: few
D gene: NA
CDR3 DNA: TGTGCCAGCAGCCTGGGCCGGACCTACGAGCAGTACTTC
CDR3 protein: CASSLGRTYEQYF

V gene: TRBV5-1
J gene: TRBJ2-7
clone size: NA
D gene: TRBD1
CDR3 DNA: TGCGCCAGCAGCCCCCTAGGGACAGGGGACTACGAGCAGTACTTC
CDR3 protein: CASSPLGTGDYEQYF

V gene: TRBV13
J gene: TRBJ2-3
clone size: few
D gene: TRBD2
CDR3 DNA: TGTGCCAGCAGTCCCCGGACTAGCCGGGTGGAAGATACGCAGTATTTT
CDR3 protein: CASSPRTSRVEDTQYF

V gene: TRBV27
J gene: TRBJ2-5
clone size: NA
D gene: TRBD2
CDR3 DNA: TGTGCCAGCAGTCCTTCTAGCGGGCCAAGGGGGACCCAGTACTTC
CDR3 protein: CASSPSSGPRGTQYF

V gene: TRBV6-5
J gene: TRBJ2-5
clone size: NA
D gene: TRBD2
CDR3 DNA: TGTGCCAGCAGTTACTTGGGAGGGGAGACCCAGTACTTC
CDR3 protein: CASSYLGGETQYF

V gene: TRBV7-9
J gene: TRBJ1-1
clone size: NA
D gene: NA
CDR3 DNA: TGTGCCAGCAGCCGCACGGGCAACACTGAAGCTTTCTTT
CDR3 protein: CASSRTGNTEAFF

V gene: TRBV4-1
J gene: TRBJ2-2
clone size: NA
D gene: NA
CDR3 DNA: TGCGCCAGCAGCCGTAGCTGGTCTGGGGAGCTGTTTTTT
CDR3 protein: CASSRSWSGELFF

V gene: TRBV7-9
J gene: TRBJ1-2
clone size: NA
D gene: NA
CDR3 DNA: TGTGCCAGCACGAGGACAGATGGCTACACCTTC
CDR3 protein: CASTRTDGYTF

V gene: TRBV28
J gene: TRBJ2-7
clone size: once
D gene: TRBD1
CDR3 DNA: TGTGCCAGCAGTCCTTATTGGGGGACAGAGTACGAGCAGTACTTC
CDR3 protein: CASSPYWGTEYEQYF

V gene: TRBV7-2
J gene: TRBJ2-7
clone size: many
D gene: NA
CDR3 DNA: TGTGCCAGCAGCTTAGTGACAGGAGGCTACGAGCAGTACTTC
CDR3 protein: CASSLVTGGYEQYF

V gene: TRBV27
J gene: TRBJ2-2
clone size: once
D gene: TRBD2
CDR3 DNA: TGTGCCAGCAGTTGGACTAGCACCGGGGAGCTGTTTTTT
CDR3 protein: CASSWTSTGELFF

V gene: TRBV20-1
J gene: TRBJ1-1
clone size: NA
D gene: NA
CDR3 DNA: TGCAGTGTACAGGGGAACACTGAAGCTTTCTTT
CDR3 protein: CSVQGNTEAFF